What follows are 24 T cell receptor beta chains derived from one specimen sequenced in a study of blood T cell repertoires in COVID-19. TCRdb keeps only in-frame clones here, not all; method: immunoSEQ multiplex PCR. The sample has about 100,000 clones, about 85% seen once. Sequencing was carried out using peripheral blood. The receptors here all came from a woman between 65 and 79 years old with active or convalescent COVID-19.

The rearrangement uses TRBV10-3 and TRBJ2-7; the match to TRBD1 covers 7 bases. The junction had 15 bases not matched to a gene; V was cut back by 3 bases and J by 4 bases. Per the germline V gene, CDR1 is ENHRY and CDR2 is SYGVKD. The CDR3 spans 17 residues. CDR3 sequence (DNA): TGTGCCATCAGTGATAGGAAAGACGGGACAGTGCCTTACGAGCAGTACTTC. Amino acid sequence: CAISDRKDGTVPYEQYF.

In its sample, this clone was seen a few times. The chain links TRBV5-4 to TRBJ2-7, with D maybe TRBD1 (6 bases). V lost 1 base to trimming and J lost 5 bases, with 10 bases between them. This CDR3 comprises 13 residues. Germline V gives CDR1 SGHNT, CDR2 YYREEE (reference sequence). CDR3 sequence (DNA): TGTGCCAGCAGCTTGAAGGGGGTCGACGAGCAGTACTTC. It codes for CASSLKGVDEQYF.

The chain is built from TRBV6-5 and TRBJ2-7; TRBD2 matches 8 bases. V gave up 7 bases and J gave up 4 bases; unmatched junction bases: 12. This CDR3 contains 15 residues. Germline lookup yields CDR1 MNHEY and CDR2 SVGAGI. Here the CDR3 DNA reads TGTGCCAGCATCCTCCTCGCGGGGGGTGGATACGAGCAGTACTTC. Its translation is CASILLAGGGYEQYF.

The gene calls are TRBV24-1 and TRBJ2-1; TRBD2 might be the D (5 bases). Looked up from germline, CDR1 is KGHDR and CDR2 is SFDVKD. CDR3 length equals 17 residues. The V and J ends lost 4 bases and 0 bases respectively, with 15 bases between them. The CDR3 DNA reads as TGTGCCACCAGTGACACCGGGCTAGCTTACTCCTACAATGAGCAGTTCTTC. It encodes CATSDTGLAYSYNEQFF.

This sequence joins TRBV29-1 and TRBJ1-1; possible D gene TRBD1, 5 bases. Germline assignment: CDR1 SQVTM and CDR2 ANQGSEA. V lost 6 bases to trimming and J lost 0 bases, with 11 bases between them. This CDR3 spans 13 amino acids. For the CDR3, the DNA is TGCAGCGTCTTAGGACACGTGAACACTGAAGCTTTCTTT. Translated, it gives CSVLGHVNTEAFF.

The CDR3 region is CASSLAAGVWEQYF. The CDR3 region has the DNA TGTGCCAGCAGCTTAGCGGCGGGAGTCTGGGAGCAGTACTTC. This chain joins TRBV7-8 and TRBJ2-7, with 7 bases aligning to TRBD2. The CDR3 runs 14 residues. The junction had 6 bases not matched to a gene; V was cut back by 0 bases and J by 7 bases. CDR1 is SGHVS, CDR2 FQNEAQ, per germline.

The chain has TRBV7-2 and TRBJ1-4; D is possibly TRBD1 (5 bases). V shed 5 bases and J shed 8 bases, with 18 bases lying between them. The CDR3 totals 15 residues. Germline CDR1 and CDR2: SGHTA and FQGNSA. The CDR3 sequence: CASSLSGTQGEKLFF. The CDR3 DNA reads as TGTGCCAGCAGCCTAAGCGGGACCCAGGGCGAAAAACTGTTTTTT.

The chain combines TRBV5-4 with TRBJ2-3; D is ambiguous. The ends were cut back, 4 bases at V and 6 bases at J, with 18 bases in the middle. The CDR3 sequence is 15 residues long. CDR1 SGHNT and CDR2 YYREEE come from the germline V gene (reference sequence). The CDR3 region has the DNA TGTGCCAGCAGCGGCTTGGCAGGTTTCGGTGATACGCAGTATTTT. It codes for CASSGLAGFGDTQYF.

This clone was counted between two and nine times. The CDR3 nucleotides read TGCGCCAGCAGCTTTGGGGGGAACTATGGCTACACCTTC. Translating it yields CASSFGGNYGYTF. The gene calls are TRBV5-1 and TRBJ1-2; weak D call: TRBD1 (5 bases). CDR3 length equals 13 residues. Trimming pared 2 bases from V and 2 bases from J, leaving 7 bases between. Germline assignment: CDR1 SGHRS and CDR2 YFSETQ.

J is TRBJ1-1 and V is TRBV7-2, with 11 bases identical to TRBD1. CDR3 length: 17 amino acids. J was trimmed by 0 bases and V by 5 bases; bases with no gene match: 8. The germline CDR1 and CDR2 sequences are SGHTA and FQGNSA. CDR3 DNA sequence: TGTGCCAGCAGCGCCCGGGACAGGGGGACCATGAACACTGAAGCTTTCTTT. It codes for CASSARDRGTMNTEAFF.

The V gene is TRBV6-2 or TRBV6-3, the J gene TRBJ1-2; no reliable D call. Germline V gene lookup returns CDR1 MNHEY and CDR2 SVGEGT. The CDR3 extends over 14 amino acids. Trimming removed 3 bases from V and 7 bases from J, with 15 bases in between. The CDR3 nucleotides read TGTGCCAGCAGTTATTCACTATTACAAGTTGGCTACACCTTC. Translation: CASSYSLLQVGYTF.

The chain joins TRBV30 to TRBJ2-1, with 10 bases lining up with TRBD2. The CDR3 spans 15 residues. Trimming took 4 bases from V and 5 from J; bases not matched to a gene: 8. Germline V gene lookup returns CDR1 GTSNPN and CDR2 SVGIG (reference sequence). The CDR3 sequence is CAWTGTSARNNEQFF. The CDR3 nucleotides are TGTGCCTGGACAGGGACTAGCGCCAGGAACAATGAGCAGTTCTTC.

The V call is TRBV11-2, the J call TRBJ2-3, with TRBD2 identical over 13 bases. This CDR3 has 13 residues. The trim removed 6 bases at V and 7 bases at J, leaving 1 base unmatched. Per germline, CDR1 SGHAT and CDR2 FQNNGV. CDR3 sequence reads: CASRGLAGHTQYF. The CDR3 DNA sequence: TGTGCCAGCAGGGGACTAGCGGGACATACGCAGTATTTT.

The chain combines TRBV7-2 with TRBJ2-7; D might be TRBD2 (6 bases). CDR3 length: 14 residues. Trimming took 2 bases from V and 1 from J, leaving 9 bases between them. Germline lookup yields CDR1 SGHTA and CDR2 FQGNSA. CDR3 nucleotide sequence: TGTGCCAGCAGCTTACGGGGGATATCCTACGAGCAGTACTTC. This sequence encodes CASSLRGISYEQYF. Full variable domain (missing parts from reference TRBV7-2 and TRBJ2-7): GAGVSQSPSNKVTEKGKDVELRCDPISGHTALYWYRQSLGQGLEFLIYFQGNSAPDKSGLPSDRFSAERTGGSVSTLTIQRTQQEDSAVYLCASSLRGISYEQYFGPGTRLTVT.

This rearrangement joins TRBV6-6 to TRBJ2-6; a possible D gene is TRBD1 (6 bases). Germline V lookup: CDR1 MNHNY, CDR2 SVGAGI (reference sequence). Deletions cut 5 bases from V and 2 bases from J, with 16 bases between. The CDR3 has 17 residues. The CDR3: CASSLRQVGPGANVLTF. The CDR3 DNA is TGTGCCAGCAGTCTAAGACAGGTCGGACCTGGGGCCAACGTCCTGACTTTC.

With regard to this clone: The junction does not match germline at one end; this may be a read error. This chain joins TRBV7-7 and TRBJ2-1, with 7 positions matching TRBD2. Germline-derived CDR1 and CDR2 are SSHAT and FNYEAQ (reference sequence). CDR3 length equals 16 residues. The CDR3 DNA reads TGTGCTAGCAGCTTATCCCCTAGCGGATCTTACAATGAGCAGTTCTTC. Its protein product is CASSLSPSGSYNEQFF.

The chain joins TRBV24-1 to TRBJ1-1; 9 bases agree with TRBD1. The CDR3 is made up of 15 amino acids. Trimming removed 3 bases from V and 4 bases from J; junction bases left unmatched: 5. From germline, CDR1 is KGHDR and CDR2 SFDVKD. This CDR3 reads CATSDRGQGPTEAFF. The CDR3 DNA reads TGTGCCACCAGTGATAGGGGACAGGGCCCCACTGAAGCTTTCTTT.

The chain employs TRBV28 and TRBJ1-2; the D gene is possibly TRBD1 (5 bases). Trimming pared 2 bases from V and 2 bases from J, leaving 12 bases between. The CDR3 spans 15 residues. Germline CDR1 MDHEN, CDR2 SYDVKM. CDR3 protein: CASSLGAGENYGYTF. The CDR3 DNA is TGTGCCAGCAGTTTAGGGGCAGGAGAAAACTATGGCTACACCTTC.

The chain carries TRBV6-5 and TRBJ2-7; a possible D gene is TRBD1 (5 bases). Germline CDR1 and CDR2: MNHEY and SVGAGI. This CDR3 contains 13 residues. Trimming cost V 8 bases and J 6 bases, with 17 bases left between them. CDR3 DNA: TGTGCCAGCCTTACAGGCAGTAAGAGCGAGCAGTACTTC. Its translation: CASLTGSKSEQYF.

CDR3 nucleotide sequence: TGTGCCAGCAGTGGGGACAGGGGATCTTACAATGAGCAGTTCTTC. The encoded protein is CASSGDRGSYNEQFF. V usage is TRBV2 and J usage is TRBJ2-1; 10 nucleotides agree with TRBD1. The CDR3 loop spans 15 amino acids. The junction had 4 bases not matched to a gene; V was cut back by 4 bases and J by 4 bases. Germline CDR1 and CDR2: SNHLY and FYNNEI. The variable domain in full, completed from reference TRBV2 and TRBJ2-1, reads EPEVTQTPSHQVTQMGQEVILRCVPISNHLYFYWYRQILGQKVEFLVSFYNNEISEKSEIFDDQFSVERPDGSNFTLKIRSTKLEDSAMYFCASSGDRGSYNEQFFGPGTRLTVL.

Details on this clone: One junction end does not reproduce the germline sequence, and a read error may be involved. This chain links TRBV3-1 (or the pseudogene TRBV3-2) with TRBJ2-7; TRBD2 agrees at 8 bases. CDR3 length: 13 residues. Germline assignment: CDR1 LGHDT and CDR2 YNNKEL (reference sequence). The CDR3 region is CASSQAGEDEQYF. CDR3 nucleotides: TGTGCCAGCAGTCAAGCGGGGGAGGACGAGCAGTACTTC.

The rearrangement joins TRBV28 to TRBJ1-5; unclear D gene. V was clipped by 5 bases and J by 4 bases, with 18 bases between them. This CDR3 region has 16 residues. Germline CDR1 and CDR2: MDHEN and SYDVKM. This chain's CDR3 is CASSPAGGVRNQPQHF. The CDR3 DNA follows: TGTGCCAGCAGTCCCGCAGGCGGGGTGAGGAATCAGCCCCAGCATTTT.

This clone has only one observation. The rearrangement links TRBV7-3 to TRBJ2-2; 7 nucleotides line up with TRBD1. The V segment lost 4 bases and the J segment 5 bases; nucleotides outside the gene matches: 1. Germline CDR1 reads SGHTA; CDR2 reads FQGTGA. CDR3 length: 13 amino acids. CDR3 region: CASSSQGTGELFF. DNA of the CDR3: TGTGCCAGCAGCTCACAGGGGACCGGGGAGCTGTTTTTT. Using reference TRBV7-3 and TRBJ2-2 for the parts outside the CDR3, the full variable domain is GAGVSQTPSNKVTEKGKYVELRCDPISGHTALYWYRQSLGQGPEFLIYFQGTGAADDSGLPNDRFFAVRPEGSVSTLKIQRTERGDSAVYLCASSSQGTGELFFGEGSRLTVL.

The chain couples TRBV2 to TRBJ2-1; D may be TRBD1 (6 bases). Trimming took 8 bases from V and 1 from J, leaving 15 bases between them. Germline CDR1 SNHLY, CDR2 FYNNEI. CDR3 length equals 15 residues. CDR3 DNA: TGTGCCAGCGCCCGAACAGGGATTTCCTACAATGAGCAGTTCTTC. Encoded protein: CASARTGISYNEQFF.